This T cell receptor (beta chain) comes out of a study of cytomegalovirus exposure and HLA in healthy donors. PCR involved 60 Vbeta and 13 Jbeta primers. Libraries were prepared by immunoSEQ multiplex PCR; TCRdb keeps only in-frame clonotypes and omits some of them. The profile shows about 160,000 clones, over 70% of them singletons. Study outcomes and limitations: When the data were analyzed later, several of the most significant clusters appeared to be linked to common viral pathogens. The sole available immune exposure information was CMV serostatus. For TCR beta chains, V- and J-gene trimming was later linked to a missense DCLRE1C variant.

CDR1 is SGDLS and CDR2 is YYNGEE in the germline V gene. V was pared by 0 bases and J by 4 bases, with 13 bases between. The CDR3 totals 15 residues. With regard to this clone: The antigen remains unidentified. Distinct nucleotide sequences in the sample also encode this CDR3.

V and J are TRBV9 and TRBJ1-2; perhaps TRBD1 as D (6 bases). The clonotype comes from a male donor in good health and CMV-seropositive. Sequencing input: PBMCs. The CDR3, as DNA: TGTGCCAGCAGCGTAGCTACGGGAGGGGGCTATGGCTACACCTTC. Translation gives CASSVATGGGYGYTF.